The subject of this entry is one T cell receptor beta chain. This sample was taken from a study of blood T cell repertoires in COVID-19. Overall study: Donors in the United States, Italy and Spain gave samples during acute or convalescent COVID-19.

CDR3 length equals 12 residues. V shed 10 bases and J 7 bases; nucleotides not matched to a gene: 5. Authors' analysis steps: Nucleated cell number was recorded as an estimate derived from reference gene primer amplification. The table came from immunoSEQ multiplex PCR; TCRdb's copy has only in-frame clones and leaves some out. That table furnishes V, J and clone size, whereas the DNA furnished D and trimming. The sample shows some 290,000 clones, about 88% of them seen only once. The receptor was isolated from a woman aged 30 to 39 with COVID-19, enrolled during active disease. The sample comprised peripheral blood. The chain couples TRBV5-3 to TRBJ2-1; TRBD2 aligns across 10 bases. TRBV5-3 has ORF status, its function being uncertain. The CDR3 DNA is TGTGCCGGAGCGGGAGGGCGGAATGAGCAGTTCTTC. Translation gives CAGAGGRNEQFF.